The 7 T cell receptor beta chains below come from one sample, sequenced in a study of cytomegalovirus exposure and HLA in healthy donors. Libraries were prepared by immunoSEQ multiplex PCR; TCRdb keeps only in-frame clonotypes and omits some of them. The sample includes about 40,000 clones, under 95% of them seen just once. The sequenced material came from PBMCs. All receptors come from a woman aged 18-29 years in good health and CMV-seronegative.

The chain links TRBV2 to TRBJ2-5; 10 bases match TRBD1. With 4 bases clipped from V and 1 base from J, the junction kept 3 bases outside the gene matches. The CDR3 is made up of 15 amino acids. Looked up from germline, CDR1 is SNHLY and CDR2 is FYNNEI. CDR3 protein: CASSVRDRGQETQYF. The DNA of the CDR3 is TGTGCCAGCAGTGTTCGGGACAGGGGCCAAGAGACCCAGTACTTC.

The chain links TRBV7-6 to TRBJ2-2; D possibly corresponds to TRBD1 (6 bases). The CDR3 contains 13 residues. Germline V gives CDR1 SGHVS, CDR2 FNYEAQ. Trimming took off 4 bases at V and 4 bases at J, with 7 bases between the two ends. CDR3 nucleotides: TGTGCCAGCAGCTCAGGGGTCACCGGGGAGCTGTTTTTT. This codes for CASSSGVTGELFF. Based on the CDR3 plus reference TRBV7-6 and TRBJ2-2, the full variable domain is GAGVSQSPRYKVTKRGQDVALRCDPISGHVSLYWYRQALGQGPEFLTYFNYEAQQDKSGLPNDRFSAERPEGSISTLTIQRTEQRDSAMYRCASSSGVTGELFFGEGSRLTVL.

This chain uses TRBV4-1 with TRBJ2-6, with 12 nucleotides matching TRBD1. Germline CDR1 and CDR2: MGHRA and YSYEKL. J lost 2 bases, V lost 3 bases, and 5 bases had no gene match. The CDR3 sequence is 18 residues long. The CDR3: CASSHPGTGGPGANVLTF. For the CDR3, the DNA is TGCGCCAGCAGCCACCCCGGGACAGGGGGCCCTGGGGCCAACGTCCTGACTTTC.

The chain is built from TRBV19 and TRBJ1-1; a possible D gene is TRBD1 (5 bases). Germline assignment: CDR1 LNHDA and CDR2 SQIVND (reference sequence). The CDR3 has 15 amino acids. The V gene lost 8 bases and the J gene lost 5 bases, with 21 bases spanning the gap. The CDR3 spells CASGGGRGSETEAFF. CDR3 sequence (DNA): TGTGCCAGTGGGGGGGGACGGGGAAGTGAGACTGAAGCTTTCTTT.

This chain connects TRBV28 to TRBJ1-2; a weak D match, TRBD1 (5 bases). The CDR3 sequence is 13 residues long. Trimming took off 2 bases at V and 5 bases at J, with 9 bases between the two ends. The germline V gene has CDR1 MDHEN and CDR2 SYDVKM. The CDR3 reads CASSLKQEYGYTF. DNA of the CDR3: TGTGCCAGCAGTTTAAAACAGGAATATGGCTACACCTTC.

V gene TRBV5-1 combines with J gene TRBJ2-2; 14 bases line up with TRBD2. Per the germline V gene, CDR1 is SGHRS and CDR2 is YFSETQ. V lost 4 bases and J lost 5; bases outside the gene matches: 7. The length of the CDR3 is 17 residues. In DNA form, the CDR3 reads TGCGCCAGCAGCCCAGCCGGGACTAGCGGGGGAACCGGGGAGCTGTTTTTT. Translation: CASSPAGTSGGTGELFF.

The V gene is TRBV25-1, the J gene TRBJ1-6, with 8 bases aligning to TRBD1. The CDR3 runs 14 residues. Looked up from germline, CDR1 is MGHDK and CDR2 is SYGVNS. The J segment lost 10 bases and the V segment lost 5 bases, leaving 7 bases of the junction unmatched. This CDR3 reads CASSRTGKYSPLHF. CDR3 sequence (DNA): TGTGCCAGCAGTAGGACAGGGAAATACTCACCCCTCCACTTT.